The entry below describes one TCR beta chain. This clone's antigen is unknown. No clone much larger than this one lies a single base away; base qualities are absent. The immunoSEQ Assay was used to sequence TCR beta CDR3 regions from DNA. The published analysis was carried out like this. T cell density was computed as TCR beta template counts normalized to usable DNA estimated by amplifying housekeeping genes. Using the preseqR package, richness was estimated by extrapolating to 120,000 templates for tissue samples and 400,000 templates for PBMC samples. Clonality was taken to be one minus Pielou's evenness. To identify tissue-enriched TCRs, differential abundance testing was run on productive amino-acid clonotypes with a minimum total count of 5 and an alpha of 0.1. The Jaccard Index and the Morisita Overlap Index were used to measure repertoire overlap between compartments. GLIPH grouped TCR beta CDR3s together with public tetramer-defined viral CDR3s, and a viral motif had to include at least three viral sequences and also show V-gene enrichment. This is the immuneACCESS table as TCRdb keeps it, with only in-frame sequences that have V and J called. A part of the clones is gone; compared with another copy, unresolved V genes explain less than half, and the rest is unexplained. D and trimming come from the DNA, and the V and J calls and clone size come from that table. This sample comprises around 19,000 clones, about nine tenths of them detected only once. Around 2.9% of the sample lies in the top ten.

V loses 8 bases at its end and J loses 2 bases; junction bases beyond the gene matches: 3. For CDR1 and CDR2, the germline V gene (reference sequence) lists LNHDA and SQIVND. The CDR3 sequence holds 14 residues, the cysteine and phenylalanine included. Left in the record is the CDR3 DNA by itself, 42 bases read in frame from the first base. The sample is drawn from a study of T cells in localized non-small cell lung cancer (dated by TCRdb to 2018 to 2021). Study-level background: Comparing tumors with uninvolved tumor-adjacent lungs, the study looked at the T cell repertoires of fewer than 250 patients with early-stage NSCLC. The cohort consisted of 236 treatment-naive NSCLC patients whose localized lung tumors had been resected. The mean age of the NSCLC patients was about 62 years, with 120 to 150 men and around 100 women.

At diagnosis, peripheral blood, uninvolved tumor-adjacent lung and tumor were collected and were preserved as a mix of fresh-frozen and FFPE material. Blood samples were analyzed as peripheral blood mononuclear cells for TCR repertoire profiling. Results and caveats for the whole study, not just this receptor: The highest T cell clonality was observed in uninvolved tumor-adjacent lung, where clonality exceeded that of tumor, suggesting that antigenic responses were more focused in uninvolved tumor-adjacent lung. Multi-region tumor sequencing was not performed, so intratumor heterogeneity could not be excluded. Higher T cell density in blood was associated with longer overall survival, whereas higher clonality in adjacent lung was associated with shorter survival. Because of the exploratory design, TCR variables were selected using unadjusted p-values without false-discovery rate correction. A median of around 57 of the top 100 tumor clones were detected in paired uninvolved adjacent lung, and around 27 of these tumor clones were also found among the top 100 clones of the paired uninvolved adjacent lung.

The chain links TRBV19 with TRBJ1-5, with TRBD1 matching 10 junction bases. The sequence came from a woman aged 40 to 75 with stage I lung adenocarcinoma. The source was peripheral blood, collected before any cancer treatment. The nucleotide sequence is given as TGTGCCAGTTCCGGGACAGGGGGCAATCAGCCCCAGCATTTT. The resulting protein is CASSGTGGNQPQHF.